The clone carrying this T cell receptor beta chain was counted ten times or more. CDR3 length: 13 residues. The ends lost 7 bases at V and 4 bases at J; junction bases unmatched: 8. Germline V CDR1 and CDR2: SQVTM, ANQGSEA. This sample was included in a study of regulatory T cells in long-lasting Graves disease. Described time point: newly diagnosed GD, antithyroid drugs for less than 3 months. RNA extracted from PBMCs served as the sequencing template. Combining iRepertoire HTBI primers with Arm-PCR of CDR3 regions, the authors built TCR beta libraries. TCRdb re-analysed the multiplex PCR reads in MiXCR, keeping a single row per CDR3 protein. The table includes roughly 560,000 distinct CDR3 sequences, approximately 16% detected once. The same specimen was also included in a second study, on T cells in Graves' hyperthyroidism and ophthalmopathy.

Sequenced material: peripheral blood mononuclear cells (PBMCs), taken at new diagnosis, from a patient treated with antithyroid drugs. This chain joins TRBV29-1 and TRBJ2-3; 7 bases match TRBD1. This TCR derives from a middle-aged woman with Graves disease. The CDR3 is CSARWDSADTQYF. CDR3 sequence (DNA): TGCAGCGCCCGTTGGGACAGCGCAGATACGCAGTATTTT.